A single sample is the source of the 22 T cell receptor beta chains below, sequenced in a study of response to subunit inactivated influenza vaccine. TCRdb analysed the RT-PCR reads with MiXCR anew, one entry per CDR3 protein. This table has 710,000 or so distinct CDR3 sequences, 15% to 18% appearing once. The source material was PBMCs from blood, sampled roughly 13 days after vaccination. The receptors derive from a man aged 50 or older who received an inactivated influenza vaccine.

The chain links TRBV21-1 to TRBJ1-1; the table gives TRBD1 as D, unverified against the DNA. TRBV21-1 is noted as a pseudogene. The CDR3 runs to 15 residues. The CDR3 DNA reads TGTGCCAGCAGCAAGGACAGGGGGCAGGACACTGAAGCTTTCTTT. Its translation is CASSKDRGQDTEAFF.

V is TRBV7-2 and J is TRBJ2-7, with TRBD1 identical over 8 bases. V was clipped by 5 bases and J by 4 bases; unmatched bases: 13. This CDR3 contains 16 residues. Germline assignment: CDR1 SGHTA and CDR2 FQGNSA. CDR3 in amino acids: CASSPIRTGSRYEQYF. The CDR3, as DNA: TGTGCCAGCAGCCCGATTAGGACAGGGTCGAGGTACGAGCAGTACTTC.

This clonotype was detected ten times or more. The chain joins TRBV5-1 to TRBJ1-6; tentative D call: TRBD1 (5 bases). V gave up 0 bases and J gave up 7 bases, with 11 bases separating them. CDR3 length: 15 residues. Germline CDR1 reads SGHRS; CDR2 reads YFSETQ. DNA for the CDR3: TGCGCCAGCAGCTTGGGTCAGGGAGGGAATTCACCCCTCCACTTT. Translated: CASSLGQGGNSPLHF. Using reference TRBV5-1 and TRBJ1-6 for the parts outside the CDR3, the full variable domain is KAGVTQTPRYLIKTRGQQVTLSCSPISGHRSVSWYQQTPGQGLQFLFEYFSETQRNKGNFPGRFSGRQFSNSRSEMNVSTLELGDSALYLCASSLGQGGNSPLHFGNGTRLTVT.

The chain carries TRBV4-3 and TRBJ1-2; the D gene is possibly TRBD1 (6 bases). V gave up 3 bases and J gave up 4 bases, with 12 bases separating them. Germline loops: CDR1 LGHNA, CDR2 YSLEER. The CDR3 is 14 amino acids. DNA of the CDR3: TGCGCCAGCAGCCAGTATGGACAGATCTATGGCTACACCTTC. It codes for CASSQYGQIYGYTF.

This chain joins TRBV29-1 and TRBJ2-1, with a possible D match to TRBD1 (5 bases). V was clipped by 5 bases and J by 7 bases, with 9 bases between them. The CDR3 has 11 residues. The V gene's germline CDR1 is SQVTM and CDR2 ANQGSEA. CDR3 in amino acids: CSVFRVNEQFF. CDR3 coding DNA: TGCAGCGTTTTCAGGGTTAATGAGCAGTTCTTC.

The CDR3: CSVDRESSYNEQFF. The CDR3 DNA reads TGCAGCGTTGATCGGGAGAGCTCCTACAATGAGCAGTTCTTC. The J gene is TRBJ2-1, the V gene TRBV29-1; D perhaps matches TRBD2 (6 bases). The CDR3 spans 14 residues. CDR1 and CDR2 (germline): SQVTM, ANQGSEA. The ends were cut back, 3 bases at V and 0 bases at J, with 9 bases in the middle.

CDR3 DNA sequence: TGTGCCAGCAGCTTAGTGGGGAGTTCGGAAAAACTGTTTTTT. Amino acids: CASSLVGSSEKLFF. This sequence joins TRBV7-9 and TRBJ1-4, with D hard to call. This CDR3 has 14 amino acids. The V gene's germline CDR1 is SEHNR and CDR2 FQNEAQ (reference sequence). The V gene lost 1 base and the J gene lost 8 bases, with 11 bases spanning the gap.

This clonotype was recorded many times. The chain joins TRBV30 to TRBJ2-5; D could derive from TRBD1 or TRBD2 (5 bases each). Deletions cut 1 base from V and 5 bases from J, with 14 bases between. CDR3 length: 14 amino acids. Germline CDR1 is GTSNPN and CDR2 is SVGIG (reference sequence). CDR3 sequence: CAWSAGTPSETQYF. The CDR3 nucleotides read TGTGCCTGGAGTGCCGGGACCCCCTCGGAGACCCAGTACTTC.

CDR3 sequence (DNA): TGTGCCAGCAGCCTGGGACAGGCATTAAGATACGAGCAGTACTTC. Protein product: CASSLGQALRYEQYF. The V and J genes are TRBV6-1 and TRBJ2-7, with 8 bases aligning to TRBD1. Germline V CDR1 and CDR2: MNHNS, SASEGT. J was trimmed by 4 bases and V by 6 bases; bases with no gene match: 11. CDR3 length equals 15 residues.

The V and J genes are TRBV6-1 and TRBJ1-1; D might be TRBD1 (6 bases). This CDR3 is 15 amino acids long. Germline V CDR1 and CDR2: MNHNS, SASEGT. Trimming left V 2 bases short and J 1 base short, with 11 bases between. CDR3 sequence (DNA): TGTGCCAGCAGTGAATGGGAGACAGGGAACACTGAAGCTTTCTTT. Its translation is CASSEWETGNTEAFF.

Only a few counts were recorded for this clonotype. This rearrangement joins TRBV6-1 to TRBJ2-7; tentatively, D is TRBD1 (5 bases). V was trimmed by 6 bases and J by 6 bases, leaving 15 bases between them. The CDR3 is made up of 13 amino acids. Germline V gene sequence: CDR1 MNHNS, CDR2 SASEGT. CDR3 protein: CASRPKGHLEQYF. In DNA, the CDR3 is TGTGCCAGCAGACCAAAAGGACACCTCGAGCAGTACTTC.

This sequence joins TRBV5-1 and TRBJ2-7; D is uncertain. This CDR3 has 11 residues. Germline V gene data show CDR1 as SGHRS and CDR2 as YFSETQ. V shed 6 bases and J shed 4 bases, with 8 bases lying between them. Here the CDR3 reads CASMTEYEQYF. The DNA for the CDR3 is TGCGCCAGCATGACGGAGTACGAGCAGTACTTC.

In this sample, this clonotype turned up many times. The genes are TRBV20-1 and TRBJ1-2; D is unresolved. Germline values: CDR1 DFQATT, CDR2 SNEGSKA (reference sequence). This CDR3 region has 11 residues. CDR3 nucleotides: TGCACCCTCGGCCATCCGGAGGGCTACACCTTC. Its protein product is CTLGHPEGYTF.

The rearrangement links TRBV15 to TRBJ1-2; D remains unclear. The CDR3 length is 13 residues. The V gene lost 5 bases and the J gene lost 3 bases, with 10 bases spanning the gap. The germline CDR1 and CDR2 sequences are LNHNV and YYDKDF (reference sequence). CDR3 coding DNA: TGTGCCACCAGCGATGGGCTGGACTATGGCTACACCTTC. It encodes CATSDGLDYGYTF.

V usage is TRBV29-1 and J usage is TRBJ1-5, with TRBD1 as a possible D gene (6 bases). This CDR3 contains 13 residues. Between the trimmed V and J ends, which lost 4 bases and 4 bases, there was a span of 11 bases. The germline V gene encodes CDR1 SQVTM and CDR2 ANQGSEA. CDR3 bases: TGCAGCGTTGTACAGGGTGGAAATCAGCCCCAGCATTTT. Its translation: CSVVQGGNQPQHF.

This clonotype was counted once. The chain recombines TRBV7-8 with TRBJ2-3; D gene ambiguous. Germline CDR1 is SGHVS and CDR2 is FQNEAQ. V was cut by 2 bases and J by 2 bases, with 11 bases left in between. This CDR3 is built from 15 residues. The CDR3 nucleotides are TGTGCCAGCAGCTTATCTGTTACATACACAGATACGCAGTATTTT. This translates into CASSLSVTYTDTQYF. The full variable domain, completed using reference TRBV7-8 and TRBJ2-3, is GAGVSQSPRYKVAKRGQDVALRCDPISGHVSLFWYQQALGQGPEFLTYFQNEAQLDKSGLPSDRFFAERPEGSVSTLKIQRTQQEDSAVYLCASSLSVTYTDTQYFGPGTRLTVL.

The chain carries TRBV20-1 and TRBJ2-3; D gene unclear. The CDR3 runs to 13 residues. CDR1 and CDR2 from the germline V gene are DFQATT and SNEGSKA (reference sequence). The V end lost 3 bases, the J end lost 9 bases, and 16 bases lay between the germline ends. CDR3 coding DNA: TGCAGTGCTAGGCCCCCGGTGGCAGTAACGCAGTATTTT. This codes for CSARPPVAVTQYF.

The chain carries TRBV7-6 and TRBJ2-2; 10 bases match TRBD2. V gave up 2 bases and J gave up 3 bases; unmatched junction bases: 9. The CDR3 loop spans 18 amino acids. Germline V gene sequence: CDR1 SGHVS, CDR2 FNYEAQ. This CDR3 is CASSLRGLASSYTGELFF. The CDR3 bases are TGTGCCAGCAGCTTACGGGGACTAGCGTCTTCGTACACCGGGGAGCTGTTTTTT.

Points on this clonotype: At one boundary the junction diverges from the germline segment, which might be a read error. The chain links TRBV7-3 to TRBJ2-7, with 8 bases identical to TRBD1. Looked up from germline, CDR1 is SGHTA and CDR2 is FQGTGA. This CDR3 contains 14 residues. The CDR3 loop reads CASSLDRGNYERYF. The CDR3 nucleotides are TGTGCCAGCAGCTTAGACAGGGGAAACTACGAGCGGTACTTC.

A few counts support this clonotype. The J gene is TRBJ1-5, the V gene TRBV20-1; no definite D call. Germline V gene lookup returns CDR1 DFQATT and CDR2 SNEGSKA (reference sequence). The CDR3 contains 12 residues. V lost 3 bases and J 1 base, leaving 4 bases between the germline ends. The CDR3, as DNA: TGCAGTGCTAGTTCCAGCAATCAGCCCCAGCATTTT. Amino acids: CSASSSNQPQHF.

This clonotype has only a few counts. The V gene is TRBV20-1, the J gene TRBJ1-1; D is uncertain. Germline V lookup: CDR1 DFQATT, CDR2 SNEGSKA (reference sequence). V was shortened by 2 bases and J by 1 base, with 14 bases between the two germline ends. The CDR3 is made up of 15 amino acids. The chain's CDR3 is CSARFLQLENTEAFF. The DNA for the CDR3 is TGCAGTGCTAGATTCTTGCAGCTAGAGAACACTGAAGCTTTCTTT.

The V call is TRBV2, the J call TRBJ2-3; 7 nucleotides align to TRBD2. Germline lookup yields CDR1 SNHLY and CDR2 FYNNEI. The trim removed 4 bases at V and 1 base at J, leaving 2 bases unmatched. This CDR3 contains 14 residues. The DNA of the CDR3 is TGTGCCAGCAGTGCCGCGGGGGGCACAGATACGCAGTATTTT. This gives the protein CASSAAGGTDTQYF.